The present entry profiles one TCR beta chain with its context. The data are from a study of identical twins. The junction had 4 bases not matched to a gene; V was cut back by 6 bases and J by 8 bases. This CDR3 is built from 12 residues. The germline V gene has CDR1 SNHLY and CDR2 FYNNEI. TCRdb redid the calling of the 5' RACE reads with MiXCR, one entry per CDR3 protein. The sample includes a few hundred thousand distinct CDR3 sequences, more than 9% seen only once; the top ten take roughly 3.2%. Healthy Caucasian donors formed the entire cohort. This sample was shared with a second study, whose subject was yellow fever vaccine responses in identical twins.

The TCR sequence derives from a woman aged 18-29 years in good health. This sequence joins TRBV2 and TRBJ2-1, with 7 bases lining up with TRBD1. The specimen was PBMCs. The CDR3 here is CASRDQGDEQFF. For the CDR3, the DNA is TGTGCCAGCAGAGATCAGGGGGATGAGCAGTTCTTC.